This T cell receptor (beta chain) came from a study of control samples from healthy donors and cancer patients (dated by TCRdb to 2019 to 2021). Libraries were made using the immunoSEQ multiplex PCR assay. This immuneACCESS table, as held by TCRdb, lists in-frame sequences with V and J called but not all clones. Of the missing ones, under half trace to an unresolved V gene in checked studies; the others have no known cause. This sample gives 100,000 or so clones in total; under 90% of them show up just once. Together, the top ten hold about 12% of the sample. With regard to this clone: The target of this receptor is not known. No base qualities exist here, and no much larger clone lies one base off it.

Trimming at the junction amounts to 7 bases on V and 2 bases on J, and the germline ends lie 15 bases apart. CDR1 and CDR2 were assigned from the germline V gene (reference sequence) as LNHDA and SQIVND. The CDR3 spans 15 residues, from the cysteine through the phenylalanine. The entry retains the CDR3 DNA only, 45 bases that are in frame from base 1. The chain links TRBV19 with TRBJ1-3; tentative D gene TRBD1, with 6 bases matching. This sequence originates from a woman between 50 and 59 years old in good health. The sequenced material came from blood. The sequenced DNA is TGTGCCAGTACCCCGGGGAGGGGGGCTGGAAACACCATATATTTT. The resulting protein is CASTPGRGAGNTIYF.